This T cell receptor (beta chain) was documented in a study of long-term antiretroviral therapy in people with HIV. Assay version v3.0 of immunoSEQ was used, and it was run at survey level. Assay: immunoSEQ multiplex PCR; the TCRdb copy retains only in-frame clones and omits some. The sample has around 24,000 clones; about 77% are singletons. Source: unsorted PBMCs, taken 0.5 years after starting antiretroviral therapy. The receptor was derived from a woman aged 40-49 years with HIV.

CDR3 residues: CASNDPGTGIYYGYTF. The CDR3 DNA is TGTGCCAGCAACGACCCCGGGACAGGGATTTACTATGGCTACACCTTC. This chain links TRBV19 with TRBJ1-2; 9 nucleotides agree with TRBD1. There are 16 residues in the CDR3. In germline, CDR1 is LNHDA, CDR2 SQIVND (reference sequence). V was clipped by 9 bases and J by 3 bases; unmatched bases: 14. Supplemented by reference TRBV19 and TRBJ1-2, the full variable domain reads DGGITQSPKYLFRKEGQNVTLSCEQNLNHDAMYWYRQDPGQGLRLIYYSQIVNDFQKGDIAEGYSVSREKKESFPLTVTSAQKNPTAFYLCASNDPGTGIYYGYTFGSGTRLTVV.